The entry that follows covers one T cell receptor (beta chain) sequence. The record originates from a study of blood T cell repertoires in COVID-19. Study in general: Both acute and convalescent COVID-19 samples were obtained from the United States, Italy and Spain. Nucleic acid was either cDNA or gDNA, and it came from T cells, B-cell-depleted T cells, or PBMCs.

V was shortened by 7 bases and J by 6 bases, with 19 bases between the two germline ends. This CDR3 has 15 amino acids. Germline-derived CDR1 and CDR2 are LNHDA and SQIVND (reference sequence). In the original analysis: Estimated nucleated cell counts came from reference gene primer amplification. Measured with immunoSEQ multiplex PCR; TCRdb has only the in-frame clones, and not every one. V, J and clone size are those of that table, while D and trimming were read from the DNA. The profile shows more than 250,000 clones, 84% of them singletons. The origin of this receptor is a human donor in a cohort sampled during active COVID-19. V and J are TRBV19 and TRBJ1-5; weak D call: TRBD1 (6 bases). What was sequenced was peripheral blood. The CDR3 loop reads CASTPGRGAAQPQHF. CDR3 coding DNA: TGTGCCAGTACCCCCGGACGGGGGGCGGCTCAGCCCCAGCATTTT.